Below are 32 T cell receptor beta chains sequenced from a single sample in a study of beta chain features in type 1 diabetes. The whole isolated RNA underwent reverse transcription, so sequencing captured expressed TCRB transcripts. TCRdb keeps only in-frame clones here, not all; method: immunoSEQ multiplex PCR. The sample holds approximately 380,000 clones, about 16% seen once. The sample consisted of naive CD4+ T cells from blood. All receptors derive from a woman between 18 and 29 years old in good health.

This chain uses TRBV29-1 with TRBJ1-5, with a possible D match to TRBD1 (5 bases). Deletions cut 4 bases from V and 3 bases from J, with 10 bases between. From germline, CDR1 is SQVTM and CDR2 ANQGSEA. The CDR3 has 13 residues. CDR3 sequence: CSVVDSHNQPQHF. Here the CDR3 DNA reads TGCAGCGTTGTTGACAGCCACAATCAGCCCCAGCATTTT.

This clone was seen a few times. The rearrangement uses TRBV30 and TRBJ2-7, with D unclear. The V gene's germline CDR1 is GTSNPN and CDR2 SVGIG (reference sequence). CDR3 length: 11 amino acids. V shed 5 bases and J shed 2 bases, with 7 bases lying between them. CDR3: CAWGNTYEQYF. Written as DNA, the CDR3 is TGTGCCTGGGGCAATACCTACGAGCAGTACTTC.

The CDR3 here is CASSPPGLAGGSEQFF. The CDR3, as DNA: TGTGCCAGCAGCCCTCCGGGACTAGCGGGAGGGAGTGAGCAGTTCTTC. The V call is TRBV27, the J call TRBJ2-1; 16 nucleotides match TRBD2. J gave up 9 bases and V 6 bases, and 8 bases lay outside the gene matches. The CDR3 extends over 16 amino acids. CDR1 is MNHEY and CDR2 is SMNVEV in the germline V gene (reference sequence).

The table lists this clone with a few counts. This chain uses TRBV28 with TRBJ2-3, with 7 bases matching TRBD2. The CDR3 sequence is 13 residues long. The germline gives CDR1 MDHEN, CDR2 SYDVKM. The junction had 4 bases not matched to a gene; V was cut back by 6 bases and J by 4 bases. Here the CDR3 DNA reads TGTGCCAGCAGGGGGGAGGGCCCAGATACGCAGTATTTT. This codes for CASRGEGPDTQYF.

The CDR3 is CAWRVVAPFYEQYF. In DNA form, the CDR3 reads TGTGCCTGGAGAGTAGTAGCCCCCTTTTACGAGCAGTACTTC. The chain links TRBV30 to TRBJ2-7; D remains unclear. Trimming shortened V by 3 bases and J by 4 bases, and 16 bases separated the two germline ends. There are 14 residues in the CDR3. Germline V gene data show CDR1 as GTSNPN and CDR2 as SVGIG (reference sequence).

V gene TRBV6-5 combines with J gene TRBJ2-3; 7 positions match TRBD2. The CDR3 has 15 amino acids. Germline V gives CDR1 MNHEY, CDR2 SVGAGI. V trimming: 4 bases; J trimming: 2 bases; junction bases outside the gene matches: 6. The CDR3 is CASSSERGYTDTQYF. The CDR3 DNA reads TGTGCCAGCAGTTCTGAGCGGGGCTACACAGATACGCAGTATTTT.

This chain joins TRBV13 and TRBJ1-3; D is unresolved. V was shortened by 5 bases and J by 4 bases, with 3 bases between the two germline ends. Germline CDR1 and CDR2: PRHDT and FYEKMQ (reference sequence). The CDR3 totals 11 residues. The CDR3 protein is CASSRGNTIYF. CDR3 nucleotides: TGTGCCAGCAGCCGGGGAAACACCATATATTTT.

This chain uses TRBV6-5 with TRBJ2-5, with 13 positions matching TRBD2. The CDR3 totals 15 residues. Germline V gene lookup returns CDR1 MNHEY and CDR2 SVGAGI. V was pared by 4 bases and J by 5 bases, with 4 bases of the junction left unmatched. CDR3 region: CASSFGLAGVETQYF. The CDR3 DNA reads TGTGCCAGCAGTTTTGGACTAGCGGGAGTGGAGACCCAGTACTTC.

This chain uses TRBV30 with TRBJ2-1, with 7 bases lining up with TRBD1. Germline CDR1 and CDR2: GTSNPN and SVGIG (reference sequence). The CDR3 spans 14 residues. Trimming cost V 5 bases and J 4 bases; bases outside gene matches: 8. The DNA of the CDR3 is TGTGCCTGGGACCCGGGACAGCGATACAATGAGCAGTTCTTC. Translated, it gives CAWDPGQRYNEQFF. The full variable domain, in which reference TRBV30 and TRBJ2-1 provide the parts outside the CDR3, is SQTIHQWPATLVQPVGSPLSLECTVEGTSNPNLYWYRQAAGRGLQLLFYSVGIGQISSEVPQNLSASRPQDRQFILSSKKLLLSDSGFYLCAWDPGQRYNEQFFGPGTRLTVL.

The table lists this clone with a few counts. The V gene is TRBV20-1, the J gene TRBJ2-7; D unresolved. V was pared by 6 bases and J by 0 bases, with 6 bases between. The CDR3 totals 11 residues. Per the germline V gene, CDR1 is DFQATT and CDR2 is SNEGSKA (reference sequence). The CDR3 DNA follows: TGCAGTGCCTTAAACTCCTACGAGCAGTACTTC. It encodes CSALNSYEQYF.

The chain uses TRBV28 and TRBJ2-7, with 7 bases aligning to TRBD1. This CDR3 has 14 residues. V lost 3 bases to trimming and J lost 4 bases; unmatched junction nucleotides: 6. The V gene's germline CDR1 is MDHEN and CDR2 SYDVKM. CDR3 in amino acids: CASSLVQGWYEQYF. The DNA of the CDR3 is TGTGCCAGCAGTTTGGTACAGGGGTGGTACGAGCAGTACTTC.

There are a few counts of this clone. The chain employs TRBV5-4 and TRBJ2-1, with 7 bases lining up with TRBD2. The V gene end was trimmed by 1 base and the J gene end by 1 base; junction bases not matched to a gene: 2. CDR1 and CDR2 (germline): SGHNT, YYREEE (reference sequence). The CDR3 runs 15 residues. The CDR3: CASSLTSASYNEQFF. CDR3 coding DNA: TGTGCCAGCAGCTTGACTAGCGCGTCCTACAATGAGCAGTTCTTC.

J is TRBJ2-3 and V is TRBV28; 7 nucleotides match TRBD1. Germline CDR1 MDHEN, CDR2 SYDVKM. The trim removed 10 bases at V and 1 base at J, leaving 11 bases unmatched. The CDR3 loop spans 15 amino acids. The CDR3 loop is CAISETGKGTDTQYF. The CDR3 nucleotides are TGTGCCATCTCGGAGACAGGGAAGGGCACAGATACGCAGTATTTT.

CDR3 in DNA: TGTGCCAGCAGCCAAGAGTTTGGCAGGGGGACTGAAGCTTTCTTT. Residues: CASSQEFGRGTEAFF. The chain carries TRBV14 and TRBJ1-1; 7 bases align to TRBD1. There are 15 residues in the CDR3. Germline-derived CDR1 and CDR2 are SGHDN and FVKESK. V dropped 0 bases and J dropped 5; count of bases not matched to a gene: 6.

The chain uses TRBV6-5 and TRBJ2-7; maybe TRBD1 (5 bases). This CDR3 comprises 14 residues. Per germline, CDR1 MNHEY and CDR2 SVGAGI. V was cut by 0 bases and J by 7 bases, with 13 bases left in between. CDR3 nucleotides: TGTGCCAGCAGTTACTCGATGACGGCAGGGGAGCAGTACTTC. It translates to CASSYSMTAGEQYF.

The V gene is TRBV6-1, the J gene TRBJ2-1; a weak D match, TRBD2 (5 bases). The CDR3 is 17 amino acids. The germline V gene has CDR1 MNHNS and CDR2 SASEGT. V shed 3 bases and J shed 4 bases, with 19 bases lying between them. The chain's CDR3 is CASSDEGVHPIYNEQFF. CDR3 sequence (DNA): TGTGCCAGCAGTGATGAGGGAGTTCATCCCATATACAATGAGCAGTTCTTC.

J is TRBJ2-1 and V is TRBV5-1, with D perhaps TRBD2 (6 bases). This CDR3 has 15 residues. The germline gives CDR1 SGHRS, CDR2 YFSETQ. The ends were cut back, 4 bases at V and 3 bases at J, with 14 bases in the middle. This chain's CDR3 is CASSHSGSFYNEQFF. DNA for the CDR3: TGCGCCAGCAGCCACAGCGGGTCATTCTACAATGAGCAGTTCTTC.

This clone was counted a few times. The chain joins TRBV28 to TRBJ2-7; a possible D gene is TRBD1 (6 bases). V was cut by 4 bases and J by 4 bases, with 11 bases left in between. Germline V gene sequence: CDR1 MDHEN, CDR2 SYDVKM. The CDR3 spans 13 residues. The CDR3, as DNA: TGTGCCAGCAGTTCCGGGACATCATACGAGCAGTACTTC. Protein: CASSSGTSYEQYF.

The rearrangement joins TRBV20-1 to TRBJ2-7, with D possibly TRBD2 on 5 matching bases. Germline V gene data show CDR1 as DFQATT and CDR2 as SNEGSKA (reference sequence). The CDR3 consists of 11 residues. Trimming removed 0 bases from V and 6 bases from J, with 6 bases in between. The CDR3 DNA follows: TGCAGTGCTAGAGAGGGAGTCGAGCAGTACTTC. It specifies CSAREGVEQYF.

The V gene is TRBV7-2, the J gene TRBJ2-3, with D maybe TRBD2 (6 bases). CDR3 size: 16 residues. Trimming removed 2 bases at V and 2 bases at J, with 14 bases between. Per germline, CDR1 SGHTA and CDR2 FQGNSA. The CDR3 is CASSLSGGLITDTQYF. CDR3 DNA sequence: TGTGCCAGCAGCTTATCCGGGGGACTCATCACAGATACGCAGTATTTT.

This clone was observed a single time. The V and J genes are TRBV29-1 and TRBJ1-1; 10 bases align to TRBD1. Germline V lookup: CDR1 SQVTM, CDR2 ANQGSEA. CDR3 size: 14 residues. V dropped 6 bases and J dropped 4; count of bases not matched to a gene: 8. This chain's CDR3 is CSVEGQGKGTEAFF. As DNA, the CDR3 is TGCAGCGTCGAGGGACAGGGGAAGGGCACTGAAGCTTTCTTT.

This clone has a handful of counts. The chain has TRBV25-1 and TRBJ2-1, with a possible D match to TRBD2 (5 bases). Germline V lookup: CDR1 MGHDK, CDR2 SYGVNS. V lost 3 bases and J lost 10, with 13 bases in between. This CDR3 spans 13 amino acids. This CDR3 reads CASSEKQRIEQFF. Written as DNA, the CDR3 is TGTGCCAGCAGTGAGAAACAGCGGATAGAGCAGTTCTTC.

This clone has a handful of counts. The V call is TRBV29-1, the J call TRBJ1-4, with TRBD1 matching 8 bases. The junction had 1 base not matched to a gene; V was cut back by 4 bases and J by 6 bases. CDR1 is SQVTM, CDR2 ANQGSEA, per germline. The CDR3 has 12 amino acids. CDR3 coding DNA: TGCAGCGTTGTGGACAGGGATGAAAAACTGTTTTTT. This gives the protein CSVVDRDEKLFF.

The gene calls are TRBV28 and TRBJ2-7; 10 nucleotides align to TRBD1. CDR1 is MDHEN, CDR2 SYDVKM, per germline. CDR3 size: 15 residues. Germline trimming cut 4 bases from V and 2 bases from J; bases unmatched to any gene: 5. The chain's CDR3 is CASSSTGTGAYEQYF. CDR3 coding DNA: TGTGCCAGCAGTTCAACCGGGACAGGGGCCTACGAGCAGTACTTC.

This chain uses TRBV19 with TRBJ2-7; D possibly corresponds to TRBD1 (5 bases). The CDR3 covers 14 residues. Trimming left V 3 bases short and J 2 bases short, with 11 bases between. The germline V gene has CDR1 LNHDA and CDR2 SQIVND (reference sequence). In DNA, the CDR3 is TGTGCCAGTAGTATGCGCAGGGAAGCCTACGAGCAGTACTTC. It yields the protein CASSMRREAYEQYF. Looking up the rest from reference TRBV19 and TRBJ2-7 gives the full variable domain: DGGITQSPKYLFRKEGQNVTLSCEQNLNHDAMYWYRQDPGQGLRLIYYSQIVNDFQKGDIAEGYSVSREKKESFPLTVTSAQKNPTAFYLCASSMRREAYEQYFGPGTRLTVT.

The chain is built from TRBV11-2 and TRBJ2-7; a weak D match, TRBD1 (6 bases). Looked up from germline, CDR1 is SGHAT and CDR2 is FQNNGV. Trimming shortened V by 5 bases and J by 8 bases, and 16 bases separated the two germline ends. The CDR3 extends over 13 amino acids. The CDR3 nucleotides read TGTGCCAGCAGCCCGAACAGGGATGTAAAGCAGTACTTC. Its protein is CASSPNRDVKQYF.

V usage is TRBV30 and J usage is TRBJ1-1, with D tentatively TRBD1 (6 bases). CDR1 and CDR2 from the germline V gene are GTSNPN and SVGIG (reference sequence). The CDR3 has 13 amino acids. Trimming left V 2 bases short and J 5 bases short, with 12 bases between. DNA for the CDR3: TGTGCCTGGAGTCTACAGGGTATTACTGAAGCTTTCTTT. Residues: CAWSLQGITEAFF.

The chain joins TRBV5-4 to TRBJ2-1; TRBD2 matches 14 bases. From germline, CDR1 is SGHNT and CDR2 YYREEE (reference sequence). V lost 4 bases to trimming and J lost 6 bases; unmatched junction nucleotides: 3. CDR3 length: 15 amino acids. The CDR3 DNA reads as TGTGCCAGCAGCATGGGACTAGCGGGAGCCAATGAGCAGTTCTTC. Residues: CASSMGLAGANEQFF. The complete variable domain, with remaining parts taken from reference TRBV5-4 and TRBJ2-1, reads ETGVTQSPTHLIKTRGQQVTLRCSSQSGHNTVSWYQQALGQGPQFIFQYYREEENGRGNFPPRFSGLQFPNYSSELNVNALELDDSALYLCASSMGLAGANEQFFGPGTRLTVL.

V gene TRBV28 combines with J gene TRBJ1-1; D not resolved. In germline, CDR1 is MDHEN, CDR2 SYDVKM. V was pared by 7 bases and J by 7 bases, with 22 bases between. This CDR3 contains 15 residues. The CDR3 region is CASMPSAGPINEAFF. CDR3 DNA sequence: TGTGCCAGCATGCCCTCCGCGGGTCCGATTAATGAAGCTTTCTTT.

This clone is a singleton in its sample. This chain joins TRBV5-6 and TRBJ2-7, with 8 positions matching TRBD1. V lost 1 base and J lost 9; bases outside the gene matches: 9. The CDR3 spans 14 residues. Germline V gene sequence: CDR1 SGHDT, CDR2 YYEEEE. CDR3 sequence (DNA): TGTGCCAGCAGCTTGCCGGGACAGGAGGTGTTGCAGTACTTC. Its protein product is CASSLPGQEVLQYF.

This chain uses TRBV9 with TRBJ2-2; TRBD2 matches at 7 bases. This CDR3 has 16 residues. Germline V gene sequence: CDR1 SGDLS, CDR2 YYNGEE. V dropped 0 bases and J dropped 2; count of bases not matched to a gene: 4. For the CDR3, the DNA is TGTGCCAGCAGCGTAGGGGGACTAATTAACACCGGGGAGCTGTTTTTT. As protein: CASSVGGLINTGELFF.

This clone was picked up a small number of times. The chain has TRBV11-2 and TRBJ2-3; 10 bases align to TRBD2. The CDR3 runs to 19 residues. The V gene end was trimmed by 0 bases and the J gene end by 6 bases; junction bases not matched to a gene: 15. From germline, CDR1 is SGHAT and CDR2 FQNNGV. The CDR3 nucleotides read TGTGCCAGCAGCTTAGACCGAAGCGGGAGGGCCGGAGGGCCCGATACGCAGTATTTT. Translating gives CASSLDRSGRAGGPDTQYF.